A single T cell receptor (beta chain) is shown here with its context. For the library, individual cDNA molecules each received unique molecular identifiers. TCRdb passed the 5' RACE reads through MiXCR, listing each CDR3 protein once. The table includes under 150,000 distinct CDR3 sequences, around 20% detected once. The junction had 8 bases not matched to a gene; V was cut back by 0 bases and J by 12 bases. CDR1 is MGHRA, CDR2 YSYEKL, per germline. The CDR3 extends over 13 amino acids. These data come from a study of human T cells and chemical hapten exposure. From whole blood left unfractionated, total RNA was extracted.

This clonotype was obtained from a human donor in good health. The chain is built from TRBV4-1 and TRBJ2-7, with TRBD2 matching over 7 bases. CDR3 in DNA: TGCGCCAGCAGCCAAGATGAGCGGGACTCATCGTACTTC. This sequence encodes CASSQDERDSSYF.